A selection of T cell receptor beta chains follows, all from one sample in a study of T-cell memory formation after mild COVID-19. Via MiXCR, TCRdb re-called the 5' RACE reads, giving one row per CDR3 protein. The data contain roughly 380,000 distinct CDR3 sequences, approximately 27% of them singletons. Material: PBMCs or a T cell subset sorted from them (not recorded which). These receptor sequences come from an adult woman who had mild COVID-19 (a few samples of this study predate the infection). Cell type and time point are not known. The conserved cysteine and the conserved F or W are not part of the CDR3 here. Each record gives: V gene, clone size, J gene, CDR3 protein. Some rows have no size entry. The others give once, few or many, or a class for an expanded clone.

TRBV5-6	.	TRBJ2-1	ASSLDRDEQF
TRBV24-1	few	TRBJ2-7	ATSDQGASYEQY
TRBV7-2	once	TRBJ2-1	ASRLPTPNEQF
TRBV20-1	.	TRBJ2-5	SARDSRRTSPGETQY
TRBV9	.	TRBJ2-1	ASSPRVAGANNEQF
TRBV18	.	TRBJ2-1	ASSPPGGGNEQF
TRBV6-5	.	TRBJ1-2	ASSYSTDRVYGYT
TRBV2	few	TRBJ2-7	ASTRTSLEQY
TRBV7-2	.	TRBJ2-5	ASSTAGLSKETQY
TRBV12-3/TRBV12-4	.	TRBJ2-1	ASSQPGLAGLEQF
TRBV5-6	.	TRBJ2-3	ASSSRDSTDTQY
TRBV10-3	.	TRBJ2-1	AISEGLAAYNEQF
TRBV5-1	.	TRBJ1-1	ASSFGGDNTEAF
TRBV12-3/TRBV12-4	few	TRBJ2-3	ASSLPGGTDTQY
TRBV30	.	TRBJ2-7	AWGRYEQY
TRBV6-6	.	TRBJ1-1	ASSPGSTEAF
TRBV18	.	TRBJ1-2	ASSPPNRGIVYNYGYT
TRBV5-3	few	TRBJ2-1	ARMSPMGLALNEQF
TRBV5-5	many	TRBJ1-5	ASSLLGHFNQPQH
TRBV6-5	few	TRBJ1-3	ASSLRISGNTIY
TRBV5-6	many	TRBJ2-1	ASSLSGDNEQF
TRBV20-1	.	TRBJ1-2	SATRQQNYGYT
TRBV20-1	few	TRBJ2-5	SATVSVQETQY
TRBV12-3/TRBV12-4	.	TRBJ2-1	ASSSRDGLQQF
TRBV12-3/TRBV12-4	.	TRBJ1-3	ASSSGKSTIY
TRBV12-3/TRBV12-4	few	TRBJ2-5	ASSGRDRGETQY